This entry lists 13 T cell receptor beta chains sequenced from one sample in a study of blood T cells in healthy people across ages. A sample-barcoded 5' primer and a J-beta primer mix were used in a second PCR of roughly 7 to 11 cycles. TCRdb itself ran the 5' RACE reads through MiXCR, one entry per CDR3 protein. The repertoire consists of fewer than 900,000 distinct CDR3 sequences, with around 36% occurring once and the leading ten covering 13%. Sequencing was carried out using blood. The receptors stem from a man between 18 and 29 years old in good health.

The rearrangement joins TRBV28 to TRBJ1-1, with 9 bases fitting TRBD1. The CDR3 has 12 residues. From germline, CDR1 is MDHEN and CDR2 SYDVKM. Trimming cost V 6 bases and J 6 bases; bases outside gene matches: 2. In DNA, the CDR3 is TGTGCCAGCAGACAGGGGGCTTCTGAAGCTTTCTTT. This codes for CASRQGASEAFF.

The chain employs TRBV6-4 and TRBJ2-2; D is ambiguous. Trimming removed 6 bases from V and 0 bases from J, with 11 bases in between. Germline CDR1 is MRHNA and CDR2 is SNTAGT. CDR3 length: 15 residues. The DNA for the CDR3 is TGTGCCAGCAGCCGGCCAGAAGCGAACACCGGGGAGCTGTTTTTT. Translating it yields CASSRPEANTGELFF.

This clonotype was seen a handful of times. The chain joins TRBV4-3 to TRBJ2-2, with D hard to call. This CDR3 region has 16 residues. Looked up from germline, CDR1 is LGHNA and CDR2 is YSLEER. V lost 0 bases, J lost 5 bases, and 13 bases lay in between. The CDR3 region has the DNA TGCGCCAGCAGCCAAGAAGTGGGCAAAATGACCGGGGAGCTGTTTTTT. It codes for CASSQEVGKMTGELFF.

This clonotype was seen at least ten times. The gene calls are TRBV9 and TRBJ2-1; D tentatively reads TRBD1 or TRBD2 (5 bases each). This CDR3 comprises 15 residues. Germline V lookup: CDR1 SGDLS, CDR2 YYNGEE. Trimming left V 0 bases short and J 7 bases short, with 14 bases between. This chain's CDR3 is CASSVAGLVVNEQFF. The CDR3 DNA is TGTGCCAGCAGCGTAGCGGGGCTAGTAGTAAATGAGCAGTTCTTC.

CDR3 coding DNA: TGCAGTGCTGACGACGGTCACTCCTACAATGAGCAGTTCTTC. It translates to CSADDGHSYNEQFF. The genes are TRBV20-1 and TRBJ2-1; D gene uncertain. V was clipped by 5 bases and J by 0 bases, with 11 bases between them. The CDR3 is 14 amino acids. CDR1 is DFQATT, CDR2 SNEGSKA, per germline (reference sequence).

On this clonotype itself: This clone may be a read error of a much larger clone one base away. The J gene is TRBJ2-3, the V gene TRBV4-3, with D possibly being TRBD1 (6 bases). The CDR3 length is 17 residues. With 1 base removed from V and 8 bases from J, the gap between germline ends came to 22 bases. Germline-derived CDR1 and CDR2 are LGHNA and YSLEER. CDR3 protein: CASSQGYRVLLVATQYF. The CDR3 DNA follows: TGCGCCAGCAGCCAAGGGTACAGGGTATTGTTGGTGGCTACGCAGTATTTT.

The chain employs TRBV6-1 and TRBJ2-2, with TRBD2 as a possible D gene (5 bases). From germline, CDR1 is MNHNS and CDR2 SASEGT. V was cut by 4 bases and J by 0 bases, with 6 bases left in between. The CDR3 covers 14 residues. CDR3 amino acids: CASSAGTNTGELFF. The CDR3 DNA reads TGTGCCAGCAGTGCCGGGACGAACACCGGGGAGCTGTTTTTT.

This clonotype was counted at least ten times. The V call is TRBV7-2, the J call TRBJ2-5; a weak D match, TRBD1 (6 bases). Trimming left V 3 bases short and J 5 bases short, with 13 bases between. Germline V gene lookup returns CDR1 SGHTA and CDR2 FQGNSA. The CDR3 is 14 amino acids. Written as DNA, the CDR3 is TGTGCCAGCAGCTTCCCCGACACAGGGGAGACCCAGTACTTC. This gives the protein CASSFPDTGETQYF.

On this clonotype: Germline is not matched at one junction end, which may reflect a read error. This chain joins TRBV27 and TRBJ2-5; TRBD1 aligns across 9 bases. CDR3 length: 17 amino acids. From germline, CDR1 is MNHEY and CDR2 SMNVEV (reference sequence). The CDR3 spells CASRGQGKRGYQGTQYF. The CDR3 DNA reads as TGTGCCAGCAGGGGACAGGGAAAGAGGGGATATCAAGGGACCCAGTACTTC.

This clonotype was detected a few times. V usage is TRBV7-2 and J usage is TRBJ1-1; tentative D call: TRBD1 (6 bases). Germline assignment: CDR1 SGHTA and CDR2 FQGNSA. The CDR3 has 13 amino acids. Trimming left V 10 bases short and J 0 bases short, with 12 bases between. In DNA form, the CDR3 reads TGTGCCATAACGGACAGTTTGAACACTGAAGCTTTCTTT. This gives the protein CAITDSLNTEAFF.

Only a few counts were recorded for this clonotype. DNA of the CDR3: TGTGCCAGCAGTTTGGGGCAGCCCCTTTACAATGAGCAGTACTTC. This codes for CASSLGQPLYNEQYF. The chain combines TRBV12-3 or TRBV12-4 with TRBJ2-7; D might be TRBD1 (5 bases). V lost 3 bases and J 7 bases, leaving 19 bases between the germline ends. This CDR3 is 15 amino acids long.

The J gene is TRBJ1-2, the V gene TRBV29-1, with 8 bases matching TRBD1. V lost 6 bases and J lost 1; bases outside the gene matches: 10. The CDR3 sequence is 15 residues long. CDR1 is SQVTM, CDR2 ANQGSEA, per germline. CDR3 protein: CSVGGTGELNYGYTF. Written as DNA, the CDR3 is TGCAGCGTGGGGGGGACAGGCGAACTTAACTATGGCTACACCTTC. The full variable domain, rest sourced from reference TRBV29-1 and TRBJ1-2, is SAVISQKPSRDICQRGTSLTIQCQVDSQVTMMFWYRQQPGQSLTLIATANQGSEATYESGFVIDKFPISRPNLTFSTLTVSNMSPEDSSIYLCSVGGTGELNYGYTFGSGTRLTVV.

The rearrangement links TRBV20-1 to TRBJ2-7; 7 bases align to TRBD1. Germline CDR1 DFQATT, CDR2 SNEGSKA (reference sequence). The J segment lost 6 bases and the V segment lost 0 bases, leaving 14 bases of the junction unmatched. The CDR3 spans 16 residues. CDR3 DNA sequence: TGCAGTGCTAGAGATAAGCGCCTCGGTCCAGGGGGCGAGCAGTACTTC. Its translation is CSARDKRLGPGGEQYF.